These 21 T cell receptor beta chains came from one sample sequenced in a study of blood T cell repertoires in COVID-19. The method was immunoSEQ multiplex PCR; TCRdb's version includes in-frame clones alone and lacks a portion of them. Here the sample spans about 120,000 clones, approximately 79% being singletons. Source material: peripheral blood. The source of these receptors is a man between 45 and 60 years old with acute or convalescent COVID-19.

The table lists this clone with a few counts. The chain carries TRBV28 and TRBJ1-6; 9 positions agree with TRBD1. CDR1 and CDR2 from the germline V gene are MDHEN and SYDVKM. The V gene end was trimmed by 9 bases and the J gene end by 12 bases; junction bases not matched to a gene: 3. This CDR3 contains 11 residues. CDR3 nucleotide sequence: TGTGCCAGTACAGGGGGCGAACCCCTCCACTTT. The encoded protein is CASTGGEPLHF.

J is TRBJ2-1 and V is TRBV27; perhaps TRBD1 as D (6 bases). This CDR3 is 14 amino acids long. Trimming cost V 5 bases and J 8 bases, with 16 bases left between them. The germline gives CDR1 MNHEY, CDR2 SMNVEV (reference sequence). The CDR3 spells CASSTRTVMDEQFF. CDR3 in DNA: TGTGCCAGCAGTACTAGGACAGTTATGGATGAGCAGTTCTTC.

The chain is built from TRBV9 and TRBJ2-7; TRBD1 agrees at 7 bases. After removal of 5 bases from V and 4 bases from J, the junction contained 9 bases not matched to a gene. The germline gives CDR1 SGDLS, CDR2 YYNGEE. There are 14 residues in the CDR3. The CDR3 region has the DNA TGTGCCAGCAGTCCGACCGGGACAGATTACGAGCAGTACTTC. Encoded protein: CASSPTGTDYEQYF.

The genes are TRBV5-1 and TRBJ2-7; tentatively, D is TRBD1 (5 bases). V gave up 2 bases and J gave up 3 bases, with 9 bases separating them. CDR1 is SGHRS, CDR2 YFSETQ, per germline. CDR3 size: 13 residues. In nucleotides, the CDR3 is TGCGCCAGCAGCTTAGGGGCCTACTACGAGCAGTACTTC. It codes for CASSLGAYYEQYF.

This clone was recorded once. This sequence joins TRBV5-4 and TRBJ2-1, with 10 nucleotides matching TRBD1. The CDR3 contains 16 residues. The germline CDR1 and CDR2 sequences are SGHNT and YYREEE (reference sequence). V gave up 4 bases and J gave up 1 base; unmatched junction bases: 5. Here the CDR3 DNA reads TGTGCCAGCAGCCAAGGACAGGGGGTATCCTACAATGAGCAGTTCTTC. This translates into CASSQGQGVSYNEQFF.

The chain couples TRBV4-2 to TRBJ2-2; 7 bases align to TRBD2. This CDR3 is 14 amino acids long. Trimming took 2 bases from V and 5 from J; bases not matched to a gene: 2. The germline CDR1 and CDR2 sequences are LGHNA and YNFKEQ. CDR3 protein: CASSQLAATGELFF. CDR3 in DNA: TGTGCCAGCAGCCAACTAGCGGCAACCGGGGAGCTGTTTTTT.

This clone was counted between two and nine times. The genes are TRBV10-2 and TRBJ1-1, with a weak D call TRBD1 (6 bases). CDR3 size: 13 residues. The V end was cut by 8 bases, the J end by 0 bases, with 10 bases between. Per germline, CDR1 WSHSY and CDR2 SAAADI. In DNA form, the CDR3 reads TGCGCCAGCGGACAGCTCATGAACACTGAAGCTTTCTTT. It codes for CASGQLMNTEAFF.

This clone was observed a handful of times. This chain uses TRBV19 with TRBJ2-2; possibly TRBD2 for D (6 bases). CDR1 is LNHDA and CDR2 is SQIVND in the germline V gene (reference sequence). CDR3 size: 14 residues. V lost 5 bases, J lost 4 bases, and 11 bases lay in between. The CDR3 DNA follows: TGTGCCAGTAGTCCGGGACTCCTCACCGGGGAGCTGTTTTTT. This sequence encodes CASSPGLLTGELFF.

J is TRBJ1-2 and V is TRBV27, with 12 bases identical to TRBD1. CDR1 is MNHEY, CDR2 SMNVEV, per germline (reference sequence). V was pared by 5 bases and J by 8 bases, with 3 bases of the junction left unmatched. There are 13 residues in the CDR3. The CDR3 sequence: CASSPGQGAGYTF. DNA of the CDR3: TGTGCCAGCAGTCCGGGACAGGGGGCGGGCTACACCTTC.

This sequence joins TRBV7-3 and TRBJ2-4; possibly TRBD1 for D (5 bases). The V and J ends lost 5 bases and 0 bases respectively, with 11 bases between them. The CDR3 runs 15 residues. CDR1 SGHTA and CDR2 FQGTGA come from the germline V gene. This CDR3 is CASSTRRAAKNIQYF. The CDR3 coding sequence is TGTGCCAGCAGCACCCGCAGGGCAGCCAAAAACATTCAGTACTTC.

This chain joins TRBV5-6 and TRBJ2-7, with TRBD1 identical over 11 bases. Per germline, CDR1 SGHDT and CDR2 YYEEEE. The J segment lost 3 bases and the V segment lost 3 bases, leaving 5 bases of the junction unmatched. CDR3 length: 15 residues. The CDR3 DNA is TGTGCCAGCAGCTGGGACAGGGGGGGTATCTACGAGCAGTACTTC. Protein: CASSWDRGGIYEQYF. The entire variable domain, with the rest obtained from reference TRBV5-6 and TRBJ2-7, is as follows: DAGVTQSPTHLIKTRGQQVTLRCSPKSGHDTVSWYQQALGQGPQFIFQYYEEEERQRGNFPDRFSGHQFPNYSSELNVNALLLGDSALYLCASSWDRGGIYEQYFGPGTRLTVT.

The chain combines TRBV3-1 (or the pseudogene TRBV3-2) with TRBJ2-5, with 9 nucleotides matching TRBD2. The germline V gene encodes CDR1 LGHDT and CDR2 YNNKEL (reference sequence). V gave up 0 bases and J gave up 2 bases; unmatched junction bases: 4. The CDR3 has 16 residues. Here the CDR3 DNA reads TGTGCCAGCAGCCAAGATCGACTAGCGGTGCAAGAGACCCAGTACTTC. Encoded protein: CASSQDRLAVQETQYF.

This chain joins TRBV5-5 and TRBJ1-6, with D possibly being TRBD1 (6 bases). V lost 1 base, J lost 7 bases, and 12 bases lay in between. CDR3 length: 15 amino acids. CDR1 and CDR2 from the germline V gene are SGHKS and YYEKEE (reference sequence). The CDR3 protein is CASSLIRQENSPLHF. The DNA of the CDR3 is TGTGCCAGCAGCTTGATACGACAGGAGAATTCACCCCTCCACTTT.

The gene calls are TRBV10-2 and TRBJ1-2, with D possibly TRBD1 on 6 matching bases. The germline gives CDR1 WSHSY, CDR2 SAAADI. The CDR3 sequence is 16 residues long. Trimming removed 2 bases at V and 5 bases at J, with 18 bases between. The CDR3 here is CASSEVQGVGRYGYTF. CDR3 bases: TGCGCCAGCAGTGAGGTACAGGGCGTCGGGCGATATGGCTACACCTTC.

The chain couples TRBV2 to TRBJ2-5, with a possible D match to TRBD1 (6 bases). V dropped 3 bases and J dropped 5 bases, with 13 bases sitting between them. Germline V lookup: CDR1 SNHLY, CDR2 FYNNEI. There are 14 residues in the CDR3. CDR3 coding DNA: TGTGCCAGCAGTGAGCAGGGGACGTGGGAGACCCAGTACTTC. It translates to CASSEQGTWETQYF. Drawing the rest from reference TRBV2 and TRBJ2-5, the complete variable domain is EPEVTQTPSHQVTQMGQEVILRCVPISNHLYFYWYRQILGQKVEFLVSFYNNEISEKSEIFDDQFSVERPDGSNFTLKIRSTKLEDSAMYFCASSEQGTWETQYFGPGTRLLVL.

The V call is TRBV24-1, the J call TRBJ2-5; no definite D call. CDR1 and CDR2 (germline): KGHDR, SFDVKD. The CDR3 consists of 13 residues. Trimming took 5 bases from V and 2 from J, leaving 8 bases between them. Here the CDR3 reads CATSGERQETQYF. The CDR3 DNA reads TGTGCCACCAGTGGCGAGAGACAAGAGACCCAGTACTTC.

The gene calls are TRBV11-3 and TRBJ2-2, with a weak D call TRBD2 (6 bases). The CDR3 covers 16 residues. Germline V gene lookup returns CDR1 SGHNT and CDR2 YENEEA. V lost 2 bases and J 3 bases, leaving 13 bases between the germline ends. CDR3 in amino acids: CASSLRREFDTGELFF. The CDR3, as DNA: TGTGCCAGCAGCTTAAGGAGGGAGTTTGACACCGGGGAGCTGTTTTTT.

This clone was seen once. The gene calls are TRBV30 and TRBJ1-5; 7 bases line up with TRBD1. Losses at the gene ends were 4 bases for V and 2 bases for J; bases not matched to a gene: 5. CDR1 is GTSNPN and CDR2 is SVGIG in the germline V gene (reference sequence). The CDR3 runs to 14 residues. CDR3: CAWNRQGGNQPQHF. CDR3 in DNA: TGTGCCTGGAATCGACAGGGTGGCAATCAGCCCCAGCATTTT.

The genes are TRBV9 and TRBJ1-1; TRBD1 is a possible D gene (6 bases). With 4 bases removed from V and 4 bases from J, the gap between germline ends came to 17 bases. The CDR3 covers 15 residues. Germline CDR1 and CDR2: SGDLS and YYNGEE. The CDR3 nucleotides are TGTGCCAGCAGCCCTCAGGTGGGGGGGCTCACTGAAGCTTTCTTT. This encodes CASSPQVGGLTEAFF.

The chain joins TRBV28 to TRBJ2-2; TRBD2 might be the D (5 bases). The CDR3 sequence is 20 residues long. V lost 2 bases to trimming and J lost 6 bases, with 28 bases between them. The germline V gene has CDR1 MDHEN and CDR2 SYDVKM. This CDR3 is CASSLRGWARIDEDSGELFF. The CDR3 DNA sequence: TGTGCCAGCAGTTTACGCGGGTGGGCCCGGATAGACGAGGATTCCGGGGAGCTGTTTTTT.

CDR3 region: CASSIGQGTAFEQYF. In DNA, the CDR3 is TGTGCCAGTAGTATTGGGCAGGGAACCGCCTTCGAGCAGTACTTC. The V gene is TRBV19, the J gene TRBJ2-7, with a tentative D call TRBD1 (5 bases). This CDR3 is 15 amino acids long. CDR1 LNHDA and CDR2 SQIVND come from the germline V gene (reference sequence). Deletions cut 3 bases from V and 6 bases from J, with 18 bases between. The variable domain in full, completed from reference TRBV19 and TRBJ2-7, reads DGGITQSPKYLFRKEGQNVTLSCEQNLNHDAMYWYRQDPGQGLRLIYYSQIVNDFQKGDIAEGYSVSREKKESFPLTVTSAQKNPTAFYLCASSIGQGTAFEQYFGPGTRLTVT.